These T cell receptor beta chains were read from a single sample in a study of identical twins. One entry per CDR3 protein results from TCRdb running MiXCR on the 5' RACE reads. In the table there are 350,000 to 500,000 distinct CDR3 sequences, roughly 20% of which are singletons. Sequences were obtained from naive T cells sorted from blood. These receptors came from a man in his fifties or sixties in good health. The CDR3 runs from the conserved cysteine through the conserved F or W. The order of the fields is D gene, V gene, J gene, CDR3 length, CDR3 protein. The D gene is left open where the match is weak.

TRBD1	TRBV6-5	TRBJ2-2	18	CASSYSSSGQGAPGELFF
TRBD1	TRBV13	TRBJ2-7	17	CASSTHIDRGNSYEQYF
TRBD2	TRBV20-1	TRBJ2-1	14	CSARVGGGRDEQFF
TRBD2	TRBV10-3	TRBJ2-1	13	CAIGGGAGNEQFF
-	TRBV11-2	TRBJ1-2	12	CASFGFRNGYTF
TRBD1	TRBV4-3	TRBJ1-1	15	CASSRAGGGRTEAFF
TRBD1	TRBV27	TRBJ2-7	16	CASSMDGTGVSYEQYF
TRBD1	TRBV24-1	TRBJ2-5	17	CATSDWGTGSSQETQYF
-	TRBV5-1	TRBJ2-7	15	CASSLLTGGTYEQYF
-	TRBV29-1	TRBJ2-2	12	CSVDKGAGELFF
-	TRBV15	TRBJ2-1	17	CATSRERVPHSYNEQFF
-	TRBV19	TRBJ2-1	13	CASRPEGINEQFF
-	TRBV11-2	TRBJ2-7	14	CASSLEGNSYEQYF
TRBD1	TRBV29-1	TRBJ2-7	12	CSAGTGRYEQYF
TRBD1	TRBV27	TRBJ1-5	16	CASSPGQGRVNQPQHF
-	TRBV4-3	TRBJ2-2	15	CASSQEVTNTGELFF
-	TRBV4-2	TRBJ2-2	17	CASSQGAHYSLIGELFF
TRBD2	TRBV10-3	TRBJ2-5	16	CAISLLAGGVQETQYF
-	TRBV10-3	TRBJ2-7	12	CAISPGSYEQYF
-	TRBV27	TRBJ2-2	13	CASSVPNTGELFF
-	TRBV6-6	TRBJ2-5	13	CASSPGTTETQYF
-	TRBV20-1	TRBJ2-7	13	CSARDLRTYEQYF
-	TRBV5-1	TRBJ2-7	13	CASSLDYSYEQYF
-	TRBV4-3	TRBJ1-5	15	CASSQDLRTDQPQHF
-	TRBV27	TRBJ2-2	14	CASSFVAGTGELFF
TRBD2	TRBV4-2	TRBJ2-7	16	CASSHVTSGRTGEQYF
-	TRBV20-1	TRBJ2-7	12	CSARGLTYEQYF
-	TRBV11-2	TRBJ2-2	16	CASSSLDLANTGELFF
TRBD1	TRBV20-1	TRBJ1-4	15	CSARDLRGSNEKLFF
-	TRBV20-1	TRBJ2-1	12	CSAEALRHEQFF
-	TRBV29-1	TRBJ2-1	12	CSGGRSYNEQFF
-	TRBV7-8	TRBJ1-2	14	CASSRRDTYYGYTF
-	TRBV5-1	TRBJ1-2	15	CASSPRGQENYGYTF
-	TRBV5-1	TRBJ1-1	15	CASTPDSGRYTEAFF
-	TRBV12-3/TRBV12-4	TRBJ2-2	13	CASSLTVFGELFF
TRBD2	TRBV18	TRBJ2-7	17	CASSLGTSGTISYEQYF
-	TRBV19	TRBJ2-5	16	CASSPYWTAYQETQYF
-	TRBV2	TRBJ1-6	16	CASSEGRQGRNSPLHF
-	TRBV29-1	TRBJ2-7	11	CSGGVFQEQYF
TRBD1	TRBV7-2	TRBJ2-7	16	CASSPYAGQASIEQYF
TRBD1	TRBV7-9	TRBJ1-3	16	CASSFVDRAKGNTIYF
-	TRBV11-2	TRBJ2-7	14	CASSLALPSYEQYF
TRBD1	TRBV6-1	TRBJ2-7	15	CASSPSGTGSYEQYF
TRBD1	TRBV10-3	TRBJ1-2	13	CAIRPEQGGGYTF
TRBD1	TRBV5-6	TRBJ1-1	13	CASSQTGGTEAFF
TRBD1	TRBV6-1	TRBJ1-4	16	CASSRDRGSLNEKLFF
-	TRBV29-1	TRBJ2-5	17	CSVEEVPGGGFGETQYF
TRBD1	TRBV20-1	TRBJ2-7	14	CSARGGDRVHEQYF
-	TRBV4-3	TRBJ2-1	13	CASSQYGAWGQFF
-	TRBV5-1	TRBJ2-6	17	CASTTGHGGSGANVLTF
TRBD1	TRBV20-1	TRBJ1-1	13	CSASYRGDTEAFF